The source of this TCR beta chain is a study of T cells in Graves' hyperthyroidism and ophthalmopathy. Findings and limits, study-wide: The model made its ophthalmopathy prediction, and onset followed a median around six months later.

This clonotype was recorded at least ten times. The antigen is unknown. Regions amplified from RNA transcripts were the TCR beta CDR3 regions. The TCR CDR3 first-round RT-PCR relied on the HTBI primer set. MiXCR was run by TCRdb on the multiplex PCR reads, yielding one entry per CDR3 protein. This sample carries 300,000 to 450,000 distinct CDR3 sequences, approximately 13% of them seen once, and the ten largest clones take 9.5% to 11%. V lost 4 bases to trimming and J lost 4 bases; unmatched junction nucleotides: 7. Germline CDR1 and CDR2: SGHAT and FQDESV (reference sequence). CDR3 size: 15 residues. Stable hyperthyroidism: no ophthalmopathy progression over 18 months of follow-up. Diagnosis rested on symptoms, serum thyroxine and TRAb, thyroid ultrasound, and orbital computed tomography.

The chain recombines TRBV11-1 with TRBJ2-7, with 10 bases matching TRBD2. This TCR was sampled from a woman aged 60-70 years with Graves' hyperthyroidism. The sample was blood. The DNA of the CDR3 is TGTGCCAGCAGCTCGGGACTAGCGAACACTTACGAGCAGTACTTC. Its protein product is CASSSGLANTYEQYF.